This TCR beta chain was profiled in a study of T cell responses to AZD1222 COVID-19 vaccine. The assay was immunoSEQ multiplex PCR, and TCRdb's table has in-frame clones only and misses some. The sample lists tens of thousands of clones; roughly 88% were seen once. Germline lookup yields CDR1 LNHNV and CDR2 YYDKDF (reference sequence). The CDR3 is made up of 16 amino acids. The V gene lost 8 bases and the J gene lost 0 bases, with 17 bases spanning the gap. Concerning this clone itself: As yet, its antigen is unknown.

Points from the study as a whole: Donors in the cohort were predominantly white British and more often female, and clonal diversity was possibly underestimated. Close to half of all spike-specific TCRs reportedly target regions of the variants that are unmutated.

This clonotype was obtained from an adult in good health. The V gene is TRBV15, the J gene TRBJ2-1; D remains ambiguous. The source was peripheral blood, collected on day 0 of MenACWY control vaccination. The CDR3, as DNA: TGTGCCACCTTGGATGGGGTGGGATTCTCCTACAATGAGCAGTTCTTC. Its translation: CATLDGVGFSYNEQFF.